The 31 T cell receptor beta chains below come from one sample, sequenced in a study of blood T cell repertoires in COVID-19. Profiling relied on immunoSEQ multiplex PCR, and the TCRdb table lists in-frame clones only, not all of them. The data show tens of thousands of clones, over 80% seen once. Input material: peripheral blood. The receptor set was obtained from an older man with acute or convalescent COVID-19.

The chain recombines TRBV28 with TRBJ1-5, with 8 bases lining up with TRBD1. Germline V gene lookup returns CDR1 MDHEN and CDR2 SYDVKM. This CDR3 contains 15 residues. The V and J ends lost 10 bases and 1 base, in that order; junction bases with no gene match: 9. The CDR3 region is CATLSRGLSNQPQHF. Here the CDR3 DNA reads TGTGCCACCCTATCCAGGGGGCTCAGCAATCAGCCCCAGCATTTT.

The chain joins TRBV6-2 or TRBV6-3 to TRBJ1-2, with 7 bases aligning to TRBD1. From germline, CDR1 is MNHEY and CDR2 SVGEGT. The CDR3 runs 13 residues. J gave up 6 bases and V 5 bases, and 6 bases lay outside the gene matches. CDR3: CASSRQGINGYTF. In DNA form, the CDR3 reads TGTGCCAGCAGTAGACAGGGAATCAATGGCTACACCTTC.

The genes are TRBV5-1 and TRBJ1-1, with D possibly TRBD1 on 5 matching bases. The CDR3 has 14 amino acids. The ends were cut back, 4 bases at V and 2 bases at J, with 12 bases in the middle. Per the germline V gene, CDR1 is SGHRS and CDR2 is YFSETQ. The CDR3 DNA follows: TGCGCCAGCAGCATACAGGACGTCAACACTGAAGCTTTCTTT. Protein: CASSIQDVNTEAFF.

V and J are TRBV3-1 (or the pseudogene TRBV3-2) and TRBJ1-1; perhaps TRBD1 as D (6 bases). Trimming pared 1 base from V and 6 bases from J, leaving 15 bases between. The CDR3 is 15 residues long. Looked up from germline, CDR1 is LGHDT and CDR2 is YNNKEL (reference sequence). The chain's CDR3 is CASSQGLQGFAEAFF. The CDR3 DNA is TGTGCCAGCAGCCAAGGGTTACAGGGTTTCGCTGAAGCTTTCTTT.

This clone came up once. The genes are TRBV5-1 and TRBJ1-6, with D possibly TRBD1 on 5 matching bases. CDR3 length: 15 amino acids. Trimming pared 0 bases from V and 5 bases from J, leaving 9 bases between. The germline gives CDR1 SGHRS, CDR2 YFSETQ. The CDR3 region has the DNA TGCGCCAGCAGCTTGGGACAGAACAATAATTCACCCCTCCACTTT. Translating gives CASSLGQNNNSPLHF.

V usage is TRBV10-2 and J usage is TRBJ1-1, with 7 bases aligning to TRBD1. In germline, CDR1 is WSHSY, CDR2 SAAADI. Unmatched junction bases numbered 15, after V lost 7 bases and J lost 4 bases. CDR3 length equals 16 residues. CDR3 in amino acids: CASTGKGTAKSTEAFF. Written as DNA, the CDR3 is TGCGCCAGCACCGGGAAAGGGACAGCGAAATCCACTGAAGCTTTCTTT.

This clone was seen a single time. The V and J genes are TRBV14 and TRBJ2-5; 9 positions agree with TRBD2. Germline trimming cut 0 bases from V and 1 base from J; bases unmatched to any gene: 6. CDR1 and CDR2 (germline): SGHDN, FVKESK. The CDR3 contains 17 residues. DNA for the CDR3: TGTGCCAGCAGCCAAGATAAGCGGGGGGCCATCCAAGAGACCCAGTACTTC. Amino acids: CASSQDKRGAIQETQYF.

This chain joins TRBV29-1 and TRBJ1-1; D gene unclear. This CDR3 has 12 residues. The ends were cut back, 5 bases at V and 1 base at J, with 8 bases in the middle. Germline CDR1 SQVTM, CDR2 ANQGSEA. The CDR3 is CSVLNSNTEAFF. CDR3 DNA sequence: TGCAGCGTTCTGAACTCGAACACTGAAGCTTTCTTT.

V is TRBV30 and J is TRBJ2-3; D ambiguous. Trimming removed 3 bases at V and 2 bases at J, with 3 bases between. Germline lookup yields CDR1 GTSNPN and CDR2 SVGIG (reference sequence). The CDR3 runs to 11 residues. The CDR3 DNA reads TGTGCCTGGAGGGCCACAGATACGCAGTATTTT. Translated: CAWRATDTQYF.

In this sample, this clone turned up once. The genes are TRBV19 and TRBJ1-4, with 7 nucleotides matching TRBD1. This CDR3 contains 15 residues. The J segment lost 8 bases and the V segment lost 6 bases, leaving 12 bases of the junction unmatched. From germline, CDR1 is LNHDA and CDR2 SQIVND (reference sequence). CDR3 protein: CASSAGPQGMEKLFF. The CDR3, as DNA: TGTGCCAGTAGCGCGGGCCCACAGGGGATGGAAAAACTGTTTTTT. Full variable domain (remainder filled in from reference TRBV19 and TRBJ1-4): DGGITQSPKYLFRKEGQNVTLSCEQNLNHDAMYWYRQDPGQGLRLIYYSQIVNDFQKGDIAEGYSVSREKKESFPLTVTSAQKNPTAFYLCASSAGPQGMEKLFFGSGTQLSVL.

In its sample, this clone was seen a few times. The J gene is TRBJ1-1, the V gene TRBV7-2, with D possibly TRBD1 on 6 matching bases. V gave up 3 bases and J gave up 0 bases, with 17 bases separating them. The CDR3 is 17 amino acids. Germline CDR1 and CDR2: SGHTA and FQGNSA. The CDR3 region has the DNA TGTGCCAGCAGCTTCGGACAGAAGTGGTGGATGAACACTGAAGCTTTCTTT. It is translated as CASSFGQKWWMNTEAFF.

This chain connects TRBV19 to TRBJ1-1; possible D gene TRBD1, 6 bases. The CDR3 length is 13 residues. The germline CDR1 and CDR2 sequences are LNHDA and SQIVND (reference sequence). V lost 5 bases and J 0 bases, leaving 7 bases between the germline ends. The CDR3 region has the DNA TGTGCCAGTAGTTCAGGGGTGAACACTGAAGCTTTCTTT. It translates to CASSSGVNTEAFF.

Only one count was recorded for this clone. The J gene is TRBJ2-2, the V gene TRBV6-2 or TRBV6-3; 14 bases match TRBD2. V shed 4 bases, J shed 3 bases, and the junction held 7 bases outside the gene matches. The CDR3 loop spans 18 amino acids. CDR1 and CDR2 (germline): MNHEY, SVGEGT. The CDR3 protein is CASSSRQGLAGDTGELFF. As DNA, the CDR3 is TGTGCCAGCAGTTCCCGACAGGGACTAGCGGGAGACACCGGGGAGCTGTTTTTT.

The gene calls are TRBV7-2 and TRBJ1-2, with TRBD1 identical over 9 bases. This CDR3 is 15 amino acids long. J lost 3 bases, V lost 2 bases, and 4 bases had no gene match. Germline-derived CDR1 and CDR2 are SGHTA and FQGNSA. CDR3 residues: CASSLYRDRDYGYTF. The CDR3 DNA follows: TGTGCCAGCAGCTTATATAGGGACAGGGACTATGGCTACACCTTC.

The chain is built from TRBV7-3 and TRBJ1-4; TRBD1 agrees at 8 bases. With V trimmed by 5 bases and J by 8 bases, 4 bases remained unmatched. Germline CDR1 and CDR2: SGHTA and FQGTGA. The CDR3 is 13 amino acids. Here the CDR3 reads CASSPGQGEKLFF. CDR3 DNA sequence: TGTGCCAGCAGCCCTGGACAGGGAGAAAAACTGTTTTTT.

The genes are TRBV12-5 and TRBJ2-3, with D possibly being TRBD1 (6 bases). Trimming pared 6 bases from V and 0 bases from J, leaving 13 bases between. The germline CDR1 and CDR2 sequences are LGHNT and FRNRAP. The CDR3 is 15 amino acids. The CDR3 nucleotides read TGTGCTAGTGGCCTCGGACAGATAAGCACAGATACGCAGTATTTT. Translated: CASGLGQISTDTQYF.

V usage is TRBV10-2 and J usage is TRBJ1-3, with TRBD1 identical over 10 bases. Germline assignment: CDR1 WSHSY and CDR2 SAAADI. The V and J ends lost 6 bases and 6 bases, in that order; junction bases with no gene match: 8. The CDR3 spans 15 residues. CDR3 region: CASRAGTGVENTIYF. The CDR3 DNA is TGCGCCAGCAGGGCCGGGACAGGGGTTGAAAACACCATATATTTT.

J is TRBJ2-1 and V is TRBV4-1; D ambiguous. Germline CDR1 is MGHRA and CDR2 is YSYEKL. The CDR3 is 15 residues long. V dropped 0 bases and J dropped 7 bases, with 13 bases sitting between them. Here the CDR3 reads CASSQDSFPRNEQFF. The CDR3 DNA sequence: TGCGCCAGCAGCCAAGACTCTTTCCCCCGGAATGAGCAGTTCTTC.

This chain links TRBV7-2 with TRBJ2-1; TRBD2 agrees at 9 bases. The CDR3 sequence is 14 residues long. The germline V gene encodes CDR1 SGHTA and CDR2 FQGNSA. V dropped 5 bases and J dropped 3; count of bases not matched to a gene: 2. The CDR3, as DNA: TGTGCCAGCAGCAGGACTAGCGACTACAATGAGCAGTTCTTC. This codes for CASSRTSDYNEQFF.

This chain links TRBV12-3 or TRBV12-4 with TRBJ1-1, with 8 bases that match TRBD1. The CDR3 runs 12 residues. V lost 8 bases and J lost 2; bases outside the gene matches: 1. The CDR3 DNA reads as TGTGCCAGCGGACAGGGCAACACTGAAGCTTTCTTT. Amino acids: CASGQGNTEAFF.

This rearrangement joins TRBV18 to TRBJ2-7; TRBD1 matches at 11 bases. CDR3 length: 16 amino acids. Germline lookup yields CDR1 KGHSH and CDR2 LQKENI. J gave up 3 bases and V 2 bases, and 6 bases lay outside the gene matches. DNA for the CDR3: TGTGCCAGCTCACCATCGGGGGGGACAGGGGGCTACGAGCAGTACTTC. It encodes CASSPSGGTGGYEQYF.

Turning to this clone: At the DNA level, this CDR3 is encoded by other sequences in the same sample as well. The rearrangement uses TRBV5-1 and TRBJ1-3; tentative D call: TRBD1 (6 bases). V was cut by 0 bases and J by 4 bases, with 11 bases left in between. Germline assignment: CDR1 SGHRS and CDR2 YFSETQ. This CDR3 has 15 amino acids. The CDR3 sequence: CASSLAVGAGNTIYF. The DNA of the CDR3 is TGCGCCAGCAGCTTGGCCGTGGGGGCGGGAAACACCATATATTTT.

The rearrangement links TRBV2 to TRBJ1-4; weak D call: TRBD1 (6 bases). Between the trimmed V and J ends, which lost 4 bases and 10 bases, there was a span of 19 bases. Germline CDR1 and CDR2: SNHLY and FYNNEI. The CDR3 has 15 amino acids. This CDR3 reads CASSGLGGQGSKLFF. The CDR3 DNA sequence: TGTGCCAGCAGTGGTTTAGGGGGTCAAGGATCAAAACTGTTTTTT.

A single count supports this clone. The genes are TRBV11-2 and TRBJ2-5; the D is unclear. Trimming removed 4 bases at V and 5 bases at J, with 20 bases between. The CDR3 loop spans 16 amino acids. Germline V CDR1 and CDR2: SGHAT, FQNNGV. The CDR3 protein is CASSSFKRLTGETQYF. The CDR3 DNA sequence: TGTGCCAGCAGCTCTTTTAAGAGGCTCACCGGGGAGACCCAGTACTTC.

The chain is built from TRBV7-2 and TRBJ1-1; D unclear. Per the germline V gene, CDR1 is SGHTA and CDR2 is FQGNSA. V was clipped by 0 bases and J by 0 bases, with 11 bases between them. The CDR3 runs to 16 residues. The CDR3 nucleotides are TGTGCCAGCAGCTTAGCGGGGAGCAGCATGAACACTGAAGCTTTCTTT. Translated: CASSLAGSSMNTEAFF.

This clone was picked up one time. The V call is TRBV18, the J call TRBJ2-3, with 10 bases aligning to TRBD2. With 4 bases clipped from V and 0 bases from J, the junction kept 4 bases outside the gene matches. Germline assignment: CDR1 KGHSH and CDR2 LQKENI. The CDR3 covers 16 residues. The CDR3 loop is CASSLRTSGSTDTQYF. The CDR3 DNA follows: TGTGCCAGCTCACTACGGACTAGCGGTAGCACAGATACGCAGTATTTT. The full variable domain, with the rest looked up from reference TRBV18 and TRBJ2-3, is NAGVMQNPRHLVRRRGQEARLRCSPMKGHSHVYWYRQLPEEGLKFMVYLQKENIIDESGMPKERFSAEFPKEGPSILRIQQVVRGDSAAYFCASSLRTSGSTDTQYFGPGTRLTVL.

Only one count was recorded for this clone. V and J are TRBV3-1 (or the pseudogene TRBV3-2) and TRBJ1-4; D may be TRBD1 (5 bases). The V and J ends lost 1 base and 4 bases respectively, with 13 bases between them. Germline V gene sequence: CDR1 LGHDT, CDR2 YNNKEL (reference sequence). The CDR3 runs 16 residues. The CDR3 here is CASSQGGAGNNEKLFF. Written as DNA, the CDR3 is TGTGCCAGCAGCCAAGGAGGAGCAGGGAATAATGAAAAACTGTTTTTT.

The chain joins TRBV14 to TRBJ1-1; D call uncertain. This CDR3 comprises 13 residues. V lost 3 bases and J lost 3, with 8 bases in between. Per the germline V gene, CDR1 is SGHDN and CDR2 is FVKESK. For the CDR3, the DNA is TGTGCCAGCAGCCAGCAGGCACACACTGAAGCTTTCTTT. This gives the protein CASSQQAHTEAFF.

The rearrangement uses TRBV23-1 and TRBJ2-3; perhaps TRBD2 as D (5 bases). TRBV23-1 has ORF status, its function being uncertain. Trimming stripped 3 bases from V and 5 bases from J, with 15 bases between. The CDR3 has 15 amino acids. The CDR3 region has the DNA TGCGCCAGCAGTCAGGGCAGCTCAGAGGGAGATACGCAGTATTTT. Translated: CASSQGSSEGDTQYF.

The chain joins TRBV24-1 to TRBJ2-1; D is ambiguous. Germline V gene lookup returns CDR1 KGHDR and CDR2 SFDVKD. This CDR3 has 11 amino acids. The V gene lost 1 base and the J gene lost 15 bases, with 9 bases spanning the gap. The CDR3 loop reads CATSDLLSWFF. The CDR3 DNA is TGTGCCACCAGTGATTTACTTTCGTGGTTCTTC.

J is TRBJ2-7 and V is TRBV21-1; TRBD2, the table's D call, lacks a check against the DNA. TRBV21-1 is tagged as a pseudogene. There are 12 residues in the CDR3. This CDR3 is CASSPRREGQYF. As DNA, the CDR3 is TGTGCCAGCAGCCCTAGACGGGAGGGTCAGTACTTC.